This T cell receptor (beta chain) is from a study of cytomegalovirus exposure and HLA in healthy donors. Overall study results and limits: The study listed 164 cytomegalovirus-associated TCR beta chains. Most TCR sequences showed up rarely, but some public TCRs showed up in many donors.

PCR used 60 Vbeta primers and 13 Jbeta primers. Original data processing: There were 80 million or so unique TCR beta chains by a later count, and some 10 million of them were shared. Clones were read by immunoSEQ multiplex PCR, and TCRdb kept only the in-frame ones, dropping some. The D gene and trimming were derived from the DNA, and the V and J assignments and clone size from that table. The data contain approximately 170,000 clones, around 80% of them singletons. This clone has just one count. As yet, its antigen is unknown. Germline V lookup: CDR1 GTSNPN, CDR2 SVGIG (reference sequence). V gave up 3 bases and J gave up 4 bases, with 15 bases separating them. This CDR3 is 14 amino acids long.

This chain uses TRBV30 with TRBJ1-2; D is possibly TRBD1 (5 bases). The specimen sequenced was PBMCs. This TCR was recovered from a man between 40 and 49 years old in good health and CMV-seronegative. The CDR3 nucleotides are TGTGCCTGGAGAATACAGGCGACTAGCTATGGCTACACCTTC. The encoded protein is CAWRIQATSYGYTF.